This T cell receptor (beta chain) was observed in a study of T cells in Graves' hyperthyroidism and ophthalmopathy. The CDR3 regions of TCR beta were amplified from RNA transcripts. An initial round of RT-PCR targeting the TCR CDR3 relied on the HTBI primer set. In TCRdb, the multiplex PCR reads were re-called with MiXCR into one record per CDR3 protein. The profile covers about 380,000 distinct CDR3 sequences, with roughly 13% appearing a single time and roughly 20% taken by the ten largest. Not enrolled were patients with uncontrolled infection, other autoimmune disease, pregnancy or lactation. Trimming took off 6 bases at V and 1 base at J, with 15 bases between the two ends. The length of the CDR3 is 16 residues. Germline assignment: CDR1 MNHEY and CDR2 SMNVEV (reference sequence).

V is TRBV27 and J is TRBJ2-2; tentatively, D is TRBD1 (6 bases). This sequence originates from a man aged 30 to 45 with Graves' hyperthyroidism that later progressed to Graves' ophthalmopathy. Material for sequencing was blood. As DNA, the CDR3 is TGTGCCAGCAGCCTGAGGGGGAACCTGAACACCGGGGAGCTGTTTTTT. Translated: CASSLRGNLNTGELFF.